Following are 22 T cell receptor beta chains from one sample sequenced in a study of graft-versus-host responses after intestinal transplantation. The table came from immunoSEQ multiplex PCR; TCRdb's copy has only in-frame clones and leaves some out. The data contain 95,000 to 130,000 clones, about nine tenths of them singletons. Their target antigens are unknown. Sequencing used unstimulated CD4+ T cells sorted from spleen or lymph node cells, obtained before intestinal transplant. All receptors come from a human donor who received an intestinal transplant.

For this clone: An end of the junction differs from the germline gene, which may be a read error. The chain uses TRBV15 and TRBJ1-4; D is undetermined. This CDR3 is built from 13 residues. Germline V CDR1 and CDR2: LNHNV, YYDKDF (reference sequence). The CDR3 loop is CAASSRENEKLFF. CDR3 DNA: TGTGCCGCCAGCAGCCGGGAGAATGAAAAACTGTTTTTT.

The rearrangement uses TRBV5-1 and TRBJ1-1; 9 positions match TRBD1. V trimming: 3 bases; J trimming: 0 bases; junction bases outside the gene matches: 6. The CDR3 consists of 16 residues. CDR1 and CDR2 (germline): SGHRS, YFSETQ. CDR3 nucleotide sequence: TGCGCCAGCAGCTCTCCGGGACAGGGCGTGAACACTGAAGCTTTCTTT. Residues: CASSSPGQGVNTEAFF.

This CDR3 reads CASSLFGGSYEQYF. CDR3 nucleotide sequence: TGTGCCAGCAGCTTGTTTGGGGGGTCCTACGAGCAGTACTTC. The chain is built from TRBV5-4 and TRBJ2-7, with D maybe TRBD2 (6 bases). The germline V gene encodes CDR1 SGHNT and CDR2 YYREEE (reference sequence). Between the trimmed V and J ends, which lost 1 base and 1 base, there was a span of 9 bases. This CDR3 is 14 amino acids long. Together with reference TRBV5-4 and TRBJ2-7, the CDR3 gives the full variable domain: ETGVTQSPTHLIKTRGQQVTLRCSSQSGHNTVSWYQQALGQGPQFIFQYYREEENGRGNFPPRFSGLQFPNYSSELNVNALELDDSALYLCASSLFGGSYEQYFGPGTRLTVT.

About this clone itself: Different DNA sequences within this sample yield the same CDR3. The gene calls are TRBV7-2 and TRBJ1-6; the D gene is possibly TRBD1 (5 bases). Trimming stripped 5 bases from V and 8 bases from J, with 25 bases between. Per germline, CDR1 SGHTA and CDR2 FQGNSA. This CDR3 is built from 18 residues. As DNA, the CDR3 is TGTGCCAGCAGCCTACTTAGACAGACTTCACCTTCCTATTCACCCCTCCACTTT. Translating it yields CASSLLRQTSPSYSPLHF.

This clone was observed once. The CDR3 spells CASSRSGQGGNTIYF. In nucleotides, the CDR3 is TGTGCCAGCAGTCGGTCAGGGCAGGGTGGAAACACCATATATTTT. The rearrangement uses TRBV6-5 and TRBJ1-3, with TRBD1 as a possible D gene (5 bases). Germline CDR1 and CDR2: MNHEY and SVGAGI. The CDR3 spans 15 residues. Trimming removed 5 bases at V and 3 bases at J, with 14 bases between.

J is TRBJ1-1 and V is TRBV4-1, with TRBD1 matching 8 bases. V gave up 7 bases and J gave up 1 base; unmatched junction bases: 8. CDR3 length: 15 amino acids. Germline CDR1 is MGHRA and CDR2 is YSYEKL. The CDR3 DNA follows: TGCGCCAGCACAAAAGACGGACAGGGGAACACTGAAGCTTTCTTT. Protein sequence: CASTKDGQGNTEAFF.

In its sample, this clone was seen once. CDR3 nucleotide sequence: TGTGCCACCAGCAGGGCGGGGGGGATAGCCAAAAACATTCAGTACTTC. This codes for CATSRAGGIAKNIQYF. The rearrangement links TRBV15 to TRBJ2-4, with 9 bases matching TRBD2. This CDR3 region has 16 residues. J lost 0 bases, V lost 3 bases, and 3 bases had no gene match. CDR1 is LNHNV and CDR2 is YYDKDF in the germline V gene (reference sequence).

The rearrangement joins TRBV5-5 to TRBJ2-5, with 7 positions matching TRBD1. Losses at the gene ends were 4 bases for V and 1 base for J; bases not matched to a gene: 7. Germline-derived CDR1 and CDR2 are SGHKS and YYEKEE (reference sequence). The CDR3 runs to 15 residues. The CDR3 DNA sequence: TGTGCCAGCAGCATCCCTCCAGGGGGCCAAGAGACCCAGTACTTC. Protein sequence: CASSIPPGGQETQYF.

This chain connects TRBV7-2 to TRBJ2-1; TRBD2 is a possible D gene (6 bases). Trimming took off 5 bases at V and 5 bases at J, with 13 bases between the two ends. The germline V gene encodes CDR1 SGHTA and CDR2 FQGNSA. The CDR3 extends over 14 amino acids. DNA for the CDR3: TGTGCCAGCAGCCCACCGGGCGGGAACAATGAGCAGTTCTTC. Translating it yields CASSPPGGNNEQFF.

This clone has a handful of counts. J is TRBJ2-7 and V is TRBV2; 9 positions match TRBD2. Looked up from germline, CDR1 is SNHLY and CDR2 is FYNNEI. The junction had 11 bases not matched to a gene; V was cut back by 6 bases and J by 2 bases. The CDR3 runs 16 residues. The CDR3 spells CASRDLLAGATYEQYF. CDR3 coding DNA: TGTGCCAGCAGAGATCTATTAGCGGGGGCCACCTACGAGCAGTACTTC.

The chain combines TRBV7-6 with TRBJ2-1; D is possibly TRBD2 (5 bases). Trimming stripped 2 bases from V and 1 base from J, with 9 bases between. CDR1 and CDR2 (germline): SGHVS, FNYEAQ. This CDR3 contains 15 residues. CDR3 sequence (DNA): TGTGCCAGCAGCTTAACGACGGGGTCCTACAATGAGCAGTTCTTC. This sequence encodes CASSLTTGSYNEQFF.

The chain employs TRBV4-2 and TRBJ2-7; 8 bases align to TRBD2. Germline V CDR1 and CDR2: LGHNA, YNFKEQ. V lost 4 bases to trimming and J lost 3 bases; unmatched junction nucleotides: 11. There are 16 residues in the CDR3. In DNA form, the CDR3 reads TGTGCCAGCAGCCCCCGTTTTGGAGCGGGAGTCTACGAGCAGTACTTC. Protein: CASSPRFGAGVYEQYF.

J is TRBJ2-3 and V is TRBV7-2, with no clear D. In germline, CDR1 is SGHTA, CDR2 FQGNSA. This CDR3 is 15 amino acids long. V shed 5 bases and J shed 2 bases, with 14 bases lying between them. CDR3 loop: CASSQVGFSTDTQYF. CDR3 DNA: TGTGCCAGCAGCCAGGTGGGCTTTTCCACAGATACGCAGTATTTT.

This clone was counted once. This chain links TRBV5-4 with TRBJ1-2; D is unresolved. V shed 0 bases and J shed 4 bases, with 16 bases lying between them. The germline gives CDR1 SGHNT, CDR2 YYREEE (reference sequence). There are 16 residues in the CDR3. This CDR3 is CASSLGGGEKAYGYTF. CDR3 DNA sequence: TGTGCCAGCAGCTTGGGGGGTGGGGAGAAGGCCTATGGCTACACCTTC.

In DNA form, the CDR3 reads TGTGCCAGCTCACCACCTGCAGGGACCTACGAGCAGTACTTC. Amino acid sequence: CASSPPAGTYEQYF. The chain combines TRBV18 with TRBJ2-7; a possible D gene is TRBD1 (5 bases). The CDR3 runs to 14 residues. CDR1 and CDR2 from the germline V gene are KGHSH and LQKENI. V was clipped by 0 bases and J by 2 bases, with 8 bases between them.

This chain links TRBV7-2 with TRBJ2-1, with TRBD2 identical over 13 bases. The germline CDR1 and CDR2 sequences are SGHTA and FQGNSA. CDR3 size: 18 residues. V shed 4 bases and J 9 bases; nucleotides not matched to a gene: 15. The CDR3 is CASSSIAPGLAGYAEQFF. CDR3 coding DNA: TGTGCCAGCAGCTCCATAGCCCCGGGACTAGCGGGATACGCTGAGCAGTTCTTC.

The chain joins TRBV5-1 to TRBJ2-7; D is unresolved. The germline V and J ends were trimmed by 0 bases and 2 bases, with 9 bases remaining between them. From germline, CDR1 is SGHRS and CDR2 YFSETQ. CDR3 length equals 14 residues. CDR3 protein: CASSLAGGAYEQYF. CDR3 nucleotide sequence: TGCGCCAGCAGCTTGGCCGGCGGTGCCTACGAGCAGTACTTC.

The rearrangement links TRBV6-6 to TRBJ2-3, with a tentative D call TRBD2 (5 bases). Per germline, CDR1 MNHNY and CDR2 SVGAGI (reference sequence). The CDR3 has 12 residues. V was trimmed by 6 bases and J by 9 bases, leaving 13 bases between them. CDR3 sequence reads: CASSLTRATQYF. DNA of the CDR3: TGTGCCAGCAGCCTTACTAGGGCGACGCAGTATTTT.

On this clone itself: The sample carries other DNA sequences with the same CDR3. The chain has TRBV6-5 and TRBJ1-2; a weak D match, TRBD1 (5 bases). Looked up from germline, CDR1 is MNHEY and CDR2 is SVGAGI. V lost 8 bases and J lost 8, with 18 bases in between. This CDR3 has 13 residues. The CDR3 DNA sequence: TGTGCCAGCGCGGCAGGGAAGGGGTACGGCTACACCTTC. This translates into CASAAGKGYGYTF.

This rearrangement joins TRBV27 to TRBJ1-1, with 7 bases matching TRBD1. Germline trimming cut 8 bases from V and 4 bases from J; bases unmatched to any gene: 7. Germline V gene sequence: CDR1 MNHEY, CDR2 SMNVEV (reference sequence). This CDR3 has 13 amino acids. The CDR3 is CASATWTGTEAFF. The CDR3 DNA reads TGTGCCAGCGCTACCTGGACAGGCACTGAAGCTTTCTTT.

V usage is TRBV5-1 and J usage is TRBJ2-5, with 10 bases aligning to TRBD1. The CDR3 totals 17 residues. Germline V gene lookup returns CDR1 SGHRS and CDR2 YFSETQ. Germline trimming cut 4 bases from V and 6 bases from J; bases unmatched to any gene: 15. CDR3: CASSQGDAGTGAKTQYF. The DNA of the CDR3 is TGCGCCAGCAGCCAGGGGGACGCCGGGACAGGGGCAAAGACCCAGTACTTC.

The rearrangement joins TRBV29-1 to TRBJ1-2, with D hard to call. CDR3 size: 13 residues. Germline lookup yields CDR1 SQVTM and CDR2 ANQGSEA. The germline V and J ends were trimmed by 7 bases and 2 bases, with 14 bases remaining between them. Here the CDR3 DNA reads TGCAGCGCCCTGGAGCCCGGAAACTATGGCTACACCTTC. As protein: CSALEPGNYGYTF.